These 14 T cell receptor beta chains were sequenced from one sample in a study of PD-L1 blockade in urothelial cancer. Generated by immunoSEQ multiplex PCR, the TCRdb table keeps only in-frame clones and is missing some. This table holds approximately 80,000 clones, around 80% found once. Specimen: PBMCs, collected around atezolizumab (anti-PD-L1) treatment. The receptors derive from a man aged 65 to 79 with urothelial cancer.

This sequence joins TRBV4-1 and TRBJ2-2, with 9 bases lining up with TRBD2. Trimming cost V 4 bases and J 5 bases; bases outside gene matches: 14. CDR3 size: 18 residues. Germline CDR1 is MGHRA and CDR2 is YSYEKL. The CDR3 DNA is TGCGCCAGCAGCCCCCTCCGGGGCGGGAGGGCCGAAACCGGGGAGCTGTTTTTT. It translates to CASSPLRGGRAETGELFF.

CDR3 nucleotides: TGTGCCAGCAGAAAGGGACAGGCAAATTCCTACGAGCAGTACTTC. Amino acids: CASRKGQANSYEQYF. The rearrangement uses TRBV2 and TRBJ2-5; 8 bases fit TRBD1. The DNA end favors TRBJ2-7, so the J call may be wrong. This CDR3 contains 15 residues. CDR1 and CDR2 (germline): SNHLY, FYNNEI.

This chain uses TRBV6-5 with TRBJ1-4; 7 nucleotides match TRBD1. V trimming: 6 bases; J trimming: 5 bases; junction bases outside the gene matches: 3. Germline CDR1 and CDR2: MNHEY and SVGAGI. This CDR3 region has 13 residues. CDR3 residues: CASRETGNEKLFF. For the CDR3, the DNA is TGTGCCAGCAGAGAGACAGGGAATGAAAAACTGTTTTTT.

The V gene is TRBV19, the J gene TRBJ1-1, with D unresolved. V shed 6 bases and J shed 1 base, with 21 bases lying between them. The CDR3 has 17 amino acids. Germline V gives CDR1 LNHDA, CDR2 SQIVND (reference sequence). The CDR3 DNA sequence: TGTGCCAGTAGCCATACTCCCTTGACAACCCCGAACACTGAAGCTTTCTTT. It encodes CASSHTPLTTPNTEAFF.

This clone was recorded a few times. The gene calls are TRBV5-8 and TRBJ1-3; the match to TRBD1 covers 7 bases. The CDR3 length is 15 residues. The V segment lost 7 bases and the J segment 0 bases; nucleotides outside the gene matches: 7. Germline V gene lookup returns CDR1 SGHTS and CDR2 YDEGEE. The CDR3 loop is CASVRGTDSGNTIYF. CDR3 sequence (DNA): TGTGCCAGCGTCCGAGGGACAGACTCTGGAAACACCATATATTTT.

The J gene is TRBJ1-1, the V gene TRBV18; 8 bases are shared with TRBD1. Germline CDR1 reads KGHSH; CDR2 reads LQKENI. This CDR3 comprises 13 residues. With V trimmed by 5 bases and J by 1 base, 0 bases remained unmatched. CDR3 sequence (DNA): TGTGCCAGCTCAGGACAGGGGAACACTGAAGCTTTCTTT. Its protein is CASSGQGNTEAFF.

This clone was detected only once. The gene calls are TRBV6-1 and TRBJ1-2; 8 bases agree with TRBD1. V gave up 6 bases and J gave up 4 bases; unmatched junction bases: 4. The germline V gene has CDR1 MNHNS and CDR2 SASEGT. The length of the CDR3 is 13 residues. DNA of the CDR3: TGTGCCAGCAGCGTAACAGGGGGCTATGGCTACACCTTC. The encoded protein is CASSVTGGYGYTF.

J is TRBJ2-3 and V is TRBV19, with TRBD2 matching over 8 bases. Germline values: CDR1 LNHDA, CDR2 SQIVND (reference sequence). The CDR3 runs 16 residues. The junction had 9 bases not matched to a gene; V was cut back by 2 bases and J by 5 bases. The CDR3 coding sequence is TGTGCCAGTAGTATACTCGGGACTAGTAAGGAAGATACGCAGTATTTT. This codes for CASSILGTSKEDTQYF.

The chain combines TRBV7-9 with TRBJ2-7, with TRBD2 identical over 7 bases. Germline CDR1 reads SEHNR; CDR2 reads FQNEAQ (reference sequence). The V and J ends lost 6 bases and 1 base, in that order; junction bases with no gene match: 6. There are 14 residues in the CDR3. CDR3 DNA: TGTGCCAGCAGACCCAGCGGGAATTCCTACGAGCAGTACTTC. Amino acids: CASRPSGNSYEQYF.

On this clone: Other nucleotide sequences in the sample specify the same CDR3. The chain has TRBV29-1 and TRBJ2-2, with D hard to call. V shed 6 bases and J shed 0 bases, with 14 bases lying between them. Germline values: CDR1 SQVTM, CDR2 ANQGSEA. CDR3 length: 15 residues. CDR3 nucleotides: TGCAGCGTAGTCGTTGGGCAATCGAACACCGGGGAGCTGTTTTTT. Its translation is CSVVVGQSNTGELFF.

The V and J genes are TRBV15 and TRBJ2-1, with TRBD2 matching 13 bases. This CDR3 contains 16 residues. J lost 10 bases, V lost 3 bases, and 9 bases had no gene match. Germline V gene lookup returns CDR1 LNHNV and CDR2 YYDKDF (reference sequence). CDR3 DNA: TGTGCCACCAGCAGTACTAGCGGGAGGGTCGTAGGGGAGCAGTTCTTC. This translates into CATSSTSGRVVGEQFF. Filled out from reference TRBV15 and TRBJ2-1, the complete variable domain reads DAMVIQNPRYQVTQFGKPVTLSCSQTLNHNVMYWYQQKSSQAPKLLFHYYDKDFNNEADTPDNFQSRRPNTSFCFLDIRSPGLGDTAMYLCATSSTSGRVVGEQFFGPGTRLTVL.

The CDR3 protein is CASSVDYSETQYF. The CDR3 bases are TGTGCCAGCAGCGTAGATTACAGCGAGACCCAGTACTTC. The J gene is TRBJ2-5, the V gene TRBV9; no reliable D call. Germline V CDR1 and CDR2: SGDLS, YYNGEE. The CDR3 spans 13 residues. Trimming pared 0 bases from V and 5 bases from J, leaving 8 bases between.

This chain uses TRBV7-9 with TRBJ2-7, with a tentative D call TRBD2 (6 bases). Germline CDR1 and CDR2: SEHNR and FQNEAQ (reference sequence). V was pared by 5 bases and J by 3 bases, with 11 bases between. This CDR3 region has 13 residues. CDR3 DNA: TGTGCCAGCAGCCCAGTTAGCGGCTACGAGCAGTACTTC. Its protein is CASSPVSGYEQYF.

The chain uses TRBV10-3 and TRBJ1-3, with TRBD1 as a possible D gene (6 bases). Deletions cut 6 bases from V and 0 bases from J, with 9 bases between. CDR1 and CDR2 (germline): ENHRY, SYGVKD. The CDR3 runs 14 residues. The DNA for the CDR3 is TGTGCCATCAGGGACAGTTTCTCTGGAAACACCATATATTTT. Amino acid sequence: CAIRDSFSGNTIYF.